This T cell receptor beta chain emerged from a study of tissue T cells after allogeneic stem cell transplantation. CDR1 is GKSSPN and CDR2 is SITVG in the germline V gene. V was pared by 0 bases and J by 0 bases, with 8 bases between. The CDR3 loop spans 15 amino acids. Described time point: mouse harvest day 14 after allogeneic transplant. Each mouse received 10^7 T-cell-depleted marrow cells plus 10^6 splenic CD5+ T cells by tail vein. Sequencing used immunoSEQ multiplex PCR; TCRdb keeps in-frame clones, though not all of them. The table includes under 6,000 clones, approximately 31% detected once. This clone is judged medium-sized. Germline and genes here are mouse. The CDR3 is cut off 1 residue early in the read; its end comes from the germline J gene.

The receptor's source is a female BALB/c mouse given C57BL/6 T cells with graft-versus-host disease after an allogeneic hematopoietic cell transplant. The V gene is TRBV31, the J gene TRBJ2-2; maybe TRBD2 (6 bases). Material: skin. The sequenced CDR3 bases are TGTGCCTGGAGTCTGGGGGGAGCAAACACCGGGCAGCTCTAC. The encoded protein is CAWSLGGANTGQLY. The whole CDR3 is CAWSLGGANTGQLYF.